Given below is one T cell receptor beta chain in context. This sample stems from a study of blood T cell repertoires in COVID-19. As for the study in general: Acute-phase and convalescent COVID-19 samples originated in the United States, Italy and Spain. The analysed material was cDNA or gDNA that came from T cells, B-cell-depleted T cells, or PBMCs.

Germline V gives CDR1 SGHNT, CDR2 YENEEA. With 5 bases clipped from V and 6 bases from J, the junction kept 6 bases outside the gene matches. The CDR3 covers 14 residues. Original methodology: Using reference gene primer amplification, nucleated cell counts were estimated. Produced via immunoSEQ multiplex PCR; TCRdb's table is partial and in-frame only. That table furnishes V, J and clone size, whereas the DNA furnished D and trimming. The table records around 130,000 clones, around four fifths of them present only once. The rearrangement uses TRBV11-3 and TRBJ2-2, with 7 positions matching TRBD1. What was sequenced was peripheral blood. This receptor was identified in an elderly man with acute or convalescent COVID-19. The CDR3 DNA reads TGTGCCAGCAGCAGCGACAGGGTCCCCGGGGAGCTGTTTTTT. This translates into CASSSDRVPGELFF.